This T cell receptor beta chain appears in the sequencing data of a study of post-analysis software for immune sequencing data. General study results and limits: Included in a set of 5 or 6 TRBV segments more frequent in patients than controls were TRBV5-6, TRBV5-1 and TRBV20-1.

This clonotype has just a few counts. Its matching antigen is unknown. CDR3 size: 16 residues. Germline lookup yields CDR1 SEHNR and CDR2 FQNEAQ (reference sequence). Trimming took off 1 base at V and 4 bases at J, with 15 bases between the two ends. TCR beta cDNA libraries included unique molecular identifiers. TCRdb ran MiXCR on the PCR reads and lists one entry per CDR3 protein. The profile shows approximately 770,000 distinct CDR3 sequences, around 42% of them singletons. Sequenced input: blood. This chain connects TRBV7-9 to TRBJ2-3; no clear D gene. This sequence was found in a girl under 18 with multiple sclerosis. In DNA form, the CDR3 reads TGTGCCAGCAGCTTAGGGCCGGAATGGGTCCCAGATACGCAGTATTTT. Translation gives CASSLGPEWVPDTQYF.